This entry lists 25 T cell receptor beta chains sequenced from one sample in a study of shared clonotypes between healthy human individuals. Generated by immunoSEQ multiplex PCR, the TCRdb table keeps only in-frame clones and is missing some. The top ten hold roughly 0.36% of the sample, which has more than 1,200,000 clones, 98% seen once. The sequenced sample consisted of naive CD4+ T cells sorted from blood. This sample's subset: CD45RA+ positively selected. The receptor set was obtained from a man aged 25 to 40 in good health.

This clone was found once. The chain couples TRBV6-6 to TRBJ2-5; D may correspond to TRBD1 or TRBD2 (6 bases each). Deletions cut 0 bases from V and 5 bases from J, with 7 bases between. The length of the CDR3 is 13 residues. Germline loops: CDR1 MNHNY, CDR2 SVGAGI (reference sequence). The CDR3 protein is CASSYSGGETQYF. Written as DNA, the CDR3 is TGTGCCAGCAGTTACTCGGGGGGCGAGACCCAGTACTTC.

The rearrangement links TRBV18 to TRBJ1-1, with unresolved D. Germline loops: CDR1 KGHSH, CDR2 LQKENI. V lost 4 bases and J 0 bases, leaving 21 bases between the germline ends. The CDR3 has 18 residues. CDR3 sequence (DNA): TGTGCCAGCTCACGACAATCAGGTGAGAACAGATTGAACACTGAAGCTTTCTTT. Translation gives CASSRQSGENRLNTEAFF.

Regarding this clone: Other nucleotide sequences in the sample specify the same CDR3. CDR3 region: CASSLPNQPQHF. CDR3 coding DNA: TGTGCCAGCAGTTTACCGAATCAGCCCCAGCATTTT. This rearrangement joins TRBV28 to TRBJ1-5, with no clear D. CDR1 and CDR2 (germline): MDHEN, SYDVKM. This CDR3 is 12 amino acids long. The V gene lost 2 bases and the J gene lost 4 bases, with 3 bases spanning the gap.

The V gene is TRBV29-1, the J gene TRBJ2-2; 8 nucleotides line up with TRBD2. V shed 6 bases, J shed 5 bases, and the junction held 5 bases outside the gene matches. CDR1 and CDR2 (germline): SQVTM, ANQGSEA. The CDR3 has 13 residues. CDR3 protein: CSVSGRLTGELFF. The CDR3 DNA reads TGCAGCGTGAGCGGGAGACTGACCGGGGAGCTGTTTTTT.

The genes are TRBV7-2 and TRBJ2-7, with 8 bases aligning to TRBD1. The germline CDR1 and CDR2 sequences are SGHTA and FQGNSA. CDR3 length: 15 residues. V was pared by 2 bases and J by 4 bases, with 7 bases of the junction left unmatched. The CDR3 bases are TGTGCCAGCAGCTTATTCTGGACAGGGTCTTACGAGCAGTACTTC. It is translated as CASSLFWTGSYEQYF.

The V and J genes are TRBV13 and TRBJ2-4; D is possibly TRBD2 (6 bases). Germline CDR1 and CDR2: PRHDT and FYEKMQ (reference sequence). The CDR3 is made up of 16 amino acids. Trimming left V 6 bases short and J 1 base short, with 16 bases between. The CDR3 loop reads CASSRTTSGAKNIQYF. CDR3 nucleotide sequence: TGTGCCAGCAGTCGGACTACATCGGGGGCCAAAAACATTCAGTACTTC.

The genes are TRBV6-5 and TRBJ2-7; 8 nucleotides match TRBD2. The germline V gene has CDR1 MNHEY and CDR2 SVGAGI. This CDR3 is 14 amino acids long. Unmatched junction bases numbered 11, after V lost 5 bases and J lost 8 bases. The CDR3 nucleotides are TGTGCCAGCAGTACACCGGGACTAGTTTCTCAGCAGTACTTC. It codes for CASSTPGLVSQQYF.

V gene TRBV19 combines with J gene TRBJ2-2; the match to TRBD2 covers 11 bases. The CDR3 extends over 15 amino acids. V lost 5 bases and J lost 6; bases outside the gene matches: 5. CDR1 is LNHDA and CDR2 is SQIVND in the germline V gene (reference sequence). CDR3 DNA: TGTGCCAGTAGTGTCTTAGCGGGAGGGCCCGGGGAGCTGTTTTTT. Translated: CASSVLAGGPGELFF.

This chain connects TRBV27 to TRBJ2-7, with 8 bases identical to TRBD1. Germline loops: CDR1 MNHEY, CDR2 SMNVEV (reference sequence). J lost 9 bases, V lost 8 bases, and 12 bases had no gene match. CDR3 length: 13 residues. The CDR3 bases are TGTGCCAGCGCCGGGACAGGCCTGCTCGTGCAGTACTTC. Protein sequence: CASAGTGLLVQYF.

This chain links TRBV7-6 with TRBJ2-3; TRBD2 matches 15 bases. V lost 5 bases, J lost 1 base, and 10 bases stayed unmatched. The CDR3 runs to 19 residues. Germline CDR1 is SGHVS and CDR2 is FNYEAQ. The CDR3 protein is CASSPRTSGRVGGTDTQYF. CDR3 DNA: TGTGCCAGCAGCCCGAGGACTAGCGGGAGGGTGGGGGGCACAGATACGCAGTATTTT.

The V call is TRBV27, the J call TRBJ2-3, with 10 bases lining up with TRBD2. Germline V gene lookup returns CDR1 MNHEY and CDR2 SMNVEV (reference sequence). This CDR3 is built from 17 residues. J was trimmed by 2 bases and V by 2 bases; bases with no gene match: 7. As DNA, the CDR3 is TGTGCCAGCAGTTTAAGCGGACTAGCGGTTTCCACAGATACGCAGTATTTT. It encodes CASSLSGLAVSTDTQYF.

The chain carries TRBV2 and TRBJ2-7; 11 bases match TRBD2. CDR3 length equals 16 residues. Germline assignment: CDR1 SNHLY and CDR2 FYNNEI. V lost 0 bases and J lost 3; bases outside the gene matches: 4. The CDR3 here is CASSEARLAGNYEQYF. Written as DNA, the CDR3 is TGTGCCAGCAGTGAAGCGCGACTAGCGGGGAACTACGAGCAGTACTTC.

The chain employs TRBV5-4 and TRBJ2-7, with 11 bases aligning to TRBD2. The CDR3 is 15 amino acids. V lost 4 bases to trimming and J lost 2 bases; unmatched junction nucleotides: 5. Germline-derived CDR1 and CDR2 are SGHNT and YYREEE (reference sequence). Written as DNA, the CDR3 is TGTGCCAGCAGCAGGACTAGCGGGTGGACCTACGAGCAGTACTTC. Its protein product is CASSRTSGWTYEQYF. Complete variable domain (other parts from reference TRBV5-4 and TRBJ2-7): ETGVTQSPTHLIKTRGQQVTLRCSSQSGHNTVSWYQQALGQGPQFIFQYYREEENGRGNFPPRFSGLQFPNYSSELNVNALELDDSALYLCASSRTSGWTYEQYFGPGTRLTVT.

The chain has TRBV7-9 and TRBJ1-5; TRBD1 is a possible D gene (6 bases). There are 13 residues in the CDR3. Germline V gene data show CDR1 as SEHNR and CDR2 as FQNEAQ (reference sequence). V was pared by 7 bases and J by 7 bases, with 14 bases between. The CDR3 is CASNSGVGQPQHF. The CDR3 DNA sequence: TGTGCCAGCAACTCAGGGGTAGGGCAGCCCCAGCATTTT.

J is TRBJ2-1 and V is TRBV11-2; perhaps D is TRBD1 or TRBD2 (5 bases each). Germline assignment: CDR1 SGHAT and CDR2 FQNNGV. This CDR3 has 13 amino acids. The ends were cut back, 4 bases at V and 8 bases at J, with 12 bases in the middle. The CDR3 is CASSSDWGYEQFF. DNA for the CDR3: TGTGCCAGCAGCTCTGATTGGGGGTATGAGCAGTTCTTC.

The chain recombines TRBV2 with TRBJ2-7; D ambiguous. The CDR3 loop spans 13 amino acids. Per germline, CDR1 SNHLY and CDR2 FYNNEI. With 7 bases removed from V and 2 bases from J, the gap between germline ends came to 12 bases. This chain's CDR3 is CASKARFTYEQYF. The CDR3 region has the DNA TGTGCCAGCAAGGCTCGATTTACCTACGAGCAGTACTTC.

This clone was counted a single time. V and J are TRBV10-1 and TRBJ2-2; unclear D gene. The ends were cut back, 2 bases at V and 7 bases at J, with 5 bases in the middle. The CDR3 loop spans 12 amino acids. Looked up from germline, CDR1 is WNHNN and CDR2 is SYGVQD (reference sequence). CDR3 loop: CASSEGIGELFF. The CDR3 nucleotides read TGCGCCAGCAGTGAGGGGATCGGGGAGCTGTTTTTT.

The rearrangement links TRBV19 to TRBJ2-3; 7 bases align to TRBD1. Unmatched junction bases numbered 7, after V lost 4 bases and J lost 3 bases. Germline assignment: CDR1 LNHDA and CDR2 SQIVND (reference sequence). The CDR3 is 15 residues long. CDR3 sequence: CASSNGDSRTDTQYF. The CDR3 nucleotides read TGTGCCAGTAGTAATGGGGACAGCAGGACAGATACGCAGTATTTT.

The chain recombines TRBV5-1 with TRBJ2-3; TRBD2 matches at 11 bases. The ends lost 4 bases at V and 10 bases at J; junction bases unmatched: 8. CDR3 length: 14 amino acids. Germline V gene lookup returns CDR1 SGHRS and CDR2 YFSETQ. In DNA, the CDR3 is TGCGCCAGCAGCGAGACTAGCGGGAACTACGCGCAGTATTTT. This sequence encodes CASSETSGNYAQYF.

The chain uses TRBV7-8 and TRBJ1-2; unclear D gene. The CDR3 consists of 15 residues. Trimming left V 1 base short and J 2 bases short, with 11 bases between. Germline values: CDR1 SGHVS, CDR2 FQNEAQ. The DNA for the CDR3 is TGTGCCAGCAGCTTAGTAGAATGGGAAAACTATGGCTACACCTTC. This sequence encodes CASSLVEWENYGYTF.

The chain joins TRBV29-1 to TRBJ2-4; tentatively, D is TRBD1 or TRBD2 (5 bases each). CDR1 is SQVTM, CDR2 ANQGSEA, per germline. The germline V and J ends were trimmed by 4 bases and 2 bases, with 24 bases remaining between them. The CDR3 length is 18 residues. The CDR3 region has the DNA TGCAGCGTTGCAGAGAACCGCCGGGGCGCCAAATCCAAAAACATTCAGTACTTC. Translating it yields CSVAENRRGAKSKNIQYF.

The chain links TRBV5-1 to TRBJ2-7; 9 nucleotides align to TRBD1. The J segment lost 3 bases and the V segment lost 3 bases, leaving 13 bases of the junction unmatched. The CDR3 length is 17 residues. The germline CDR1 and CDR2 sequences are SGHRS and YFSETQ. CDR3 loop: CASSSGQGMGPYYEQYF. The CDR3 nucleotides read TGCGCCAGCAGCTCGGGACAGGGTATGGGGCCCTACTACGAGCAGTACTTC.

The chain couples TRBV5-1 to TRBJ1-3; no firm D call. The CDR3 length is 15 residues. The V gene lost 1 base and the J gene lost 0 bases, with 8 bases spanning the gap. Per the germline V gene, CDR1 is SGHRS and CDR2 is YFSETQ. The DNA of the CDR3 is TGCGCCAGCAGCTTGAACGGAAACTCTGGAAACACCATATATTTT. It encodes CASSLNGNSGNTIYF.

This clone has just one count. The chain employs TRBV4-2 and TRBJ2-2; D is undetermined. V was pared by 1 base and J by 7 bases, with 10 bases between. Per germline, CDR1 LGHNA and CDR2 YNFKEQ. The CDR3 is made up of 14 amino acids. CDR3 DNA: TGTGCCAGCAGCCAAGGTCACGGAGACGGGGAGCTGTTTTTT. Translated, it gives CASSQGHGDGELFF.

The genes are TRBV28 and TRBJ1-2; D is undetermined. Germline loops: CDR1 MDHEN, CDR2 SYDVKM. The germline V and J ends were trimmed by 5 bases and 4 bases, with 14 bases remaining between them. The CDR3 covers 14 residues. The CDR3, as DNA: TGTGCCAGCAGTCCCACCGGACTTTCCTATGGCTACACCTTC. Its translation is CASSPTGLSYGYTF.